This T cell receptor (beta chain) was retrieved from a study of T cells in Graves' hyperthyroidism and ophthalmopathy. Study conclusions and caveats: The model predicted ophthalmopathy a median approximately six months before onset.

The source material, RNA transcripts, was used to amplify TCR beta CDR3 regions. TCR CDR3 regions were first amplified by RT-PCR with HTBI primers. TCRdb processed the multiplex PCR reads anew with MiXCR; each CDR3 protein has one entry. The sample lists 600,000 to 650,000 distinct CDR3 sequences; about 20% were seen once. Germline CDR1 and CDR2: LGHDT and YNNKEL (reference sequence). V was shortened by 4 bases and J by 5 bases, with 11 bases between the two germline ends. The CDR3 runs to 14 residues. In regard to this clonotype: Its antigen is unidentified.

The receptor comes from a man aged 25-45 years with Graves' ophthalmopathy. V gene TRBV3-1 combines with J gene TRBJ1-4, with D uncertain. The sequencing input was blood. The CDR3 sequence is CASSPIGPNEKLFF. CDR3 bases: TGTGCCAGCAGCCCGATTGGACCAAATGAAAAACTGTTTTTT.